Listed below are T cell receptor beta chains from one sample, sequenced in a study of technical replicates of blood from several donors. Here immunoSEQ multiplex PCR was the method, and the copy in TCRdb shows in-frame clones only, minus some. The sample records about 70,000 clones, 95% being singletons. Input material: T cells isolated from PBMCs. The receptors come from a human donor in good health. Each CDR3 is given with its conserved first and last residue. A D gene is named only where the DNA matches it firmly. Clone sizes are given selectively: once, few, many, or a class where the clone is expanded.

d_call,clone_size,v_call,j_call,cdr3_nt,cdr3_aa
TRBD1,-,TRBV5-1,TRBJ2-7,TGCGCCAGCAGCCCGTTACAGGGGCCAAACTACGAGCAGTACTTC,CASSPLQGPNYEQYF
TRBD2,-,TRBV7-2,TRBJ2-1,TGTGCCAGCAGATATGGACTAGCGGGACGGGATGAGCAGTTCTTC,CASRYGLAGRDEQFF
TRBD1,-,TRBV19,TRBJ2-7,TGTGCCAGTAGTGCCGGGACAGGGGAATCCTACGAGCAGTACTTC,CASSAGTGESYEQYF
-,-,TRBV6-6,TRBJ2-2,TGTGCCAGCAGCTCCCGGCAGGGGAGGAACACCGGGGAGCTGTTTTTT,CASSSRQGRNTGELFF
-,-,TRBV4-1,TRBJ1-1,TGCGCCAGCAGCCAAGATGGCGCAGGGATGGCTGAAGCTTTCTTT,CASSQDGAGMAEAFF
-,-,TRBV30,TRBJ2-1,TGTGCCTGGTCCCAGTCTTACAATGAGCAGTTCTTC,CAWSQSYNEQFF
-,-,TRBV27,TRBJ2-2,TGTGCCAGCAGTTTATTGGCGATCGGGGGGAACACCGGGGAGCTGTTTTTT,CASSLLAIGGNTGELFF
-,few,TRBV16,TRBJ1-1,TGTGCCAGCAGCCTGGCACCTCCCAACACTGAAGCTTTCTTT,CASSLAPPNTEAFF
TRBD2,-,TRBV5-6,TRBJ2-1,TGTGCCAGCAGCCCCGGGATAGCGGGGGACAATGAGCAGTTCTTC,CASSPGIAGDNEQFF
-,-,TRBV19,TRBJ1-2,TGTGCCAGTAGTATAGGGGGGAGGCAGTCCTACTATGGCTACACCTTC,CASSIGGRQSYYGYTF
-,-,TRBV4-1,TRBJ1-1,TGCGCCAGCAGCCCCTTGGGTGGGAGCACTGAAGCTTTCTTT,CASSPLGGSTEAFF
TRBD1,-,TRBV4-1,TRBJ2-3,TGCGCCAGCAGCCAAGAGGAGACAACAGGGGGGAGCACAGATACGCAGTATTTT,CASSQEETTGGSTDTQYF
TRBD2,-,TRBV27,TRBJ2-1,TGTGCCAGCAGTTGGGGCAGTCTAGCGGGAGGGGAGCAGTTCTTC,CASSWGSLAGGEQFF
-,-,TRBV7-9,TRBJ2-7,TGTGCCAGCAGCTCGACTAACTACGAGCAGTACTTC,CASSSTNYEQYF
TRBD1,-,TRBV28,TRBJ2-1,TGTGCCAGCAGTCCTACCGGACAGGGGAGGAGGAATGAGCAGTTCTTC,CASSPTGQGRRNEQFF
-,-,TRBV7-8,TRBJ2-1,TGTGCCAGCAGCTTAGGTGGCCTAGCAGCAAATGAGCAGTTCTTC,CASSLGGLAANEQFF
TRBD1,-,TRBV7-8,TRBJ1-1,TGTGCCAGCAGCTTTCTAGACAGGGTCACTGAAGCTTTCTTT,CASSFLDRVTEAFF
TRBD2,-,TRBV27,TRBJ2-1,TGTGCCAGCAGTGCCCTAACTAGCGGCCCGAACAATGAGCAGTTCTTC,CASSALTSGPNNEQFF
TRBD1,-,TRBV5-1,TRBJ2-3,TGCGCCAGCAGCCGACAGGGGACAGCCACAGATACGCAGTATTTT,CASSRQGTATDTQYF
TRBD1,-,TRBV5-5,TRBJ2-7,TGTGCCAGCAGCCTCAGGGGACAGTCCTACGAGCAGTACTTC,CASSLRGQSYEQYF
-,-,TRBV13,TRBJ2-7,TGTGCCAGCAGCTTAACAGTTTACGAGCAGTACTTC,CASSLTVYEQYF
TRBD1,-,TRBV9,TRBJ2-2,TGTGCCAGCAGCGCCGGGACAGCCCGAGGGACCGGGGAGCTGTTTTTT,CASSAGTARGTGELFF
TRBD2,-,TRBV4-1,TRBJ2-3,TGCGCCAGCAGCCAACGGACTAGCGGTCCCCGAGGTACGGATACGCAGTATTTT,CASSQRTSGPRGTDTQYF
TRBD1,-,TRBV5-4,TRBJ2-1,TGTGCCAGCAGCTACACAGGGGGCGCGGGTAATGAGCAGTTCTTC,CASSYTGGAGNEQFF
-,-,TRBV6-1,TRBJ1-3,TGTGCCAGCAGTGAACTTGCAGGCTCTGGAAACACCATATATTTT,CASSELAGSGNTIYF
TRBD1,-,TRBV9,TRBJ1-1,TGTGCCAGCAGCTCGTACAGGGGGGGCACTGAAGCTTTCTTT,CASSSYRGGTEAFF
TRBD1,-,TRBV23-1,TRBJ2-7,TGCGCCAGCAGTCACGCCCCCTGGGACAGCTCCTACGAGCAGTACTTC,CASSHAPWDSSYEQYF
TRBD1,few,TRBV27,TRBJ2-7,TGTGCCAGCAGTAGCCGGGACAGGGGTTACGAGCAGTACTTC,CASSSRDRGYEQYF
-,-,TRBV2,TRBJ1-4,TGTGCCAGCAGTGGGTCCTGGACACACTCCACTAATGAAAAACTGTTTTTT,CASSGSWTHSTNEKLFF
-,-,TRBV28,TRBJ1-2,TGTGCCAGCAGTACCGGGGGGGGCTATGGCTACACCTTC,CASSTGGGYGYTF
TRBD2,once,TRBV30,TRBJ2-7,TGTGCCTGGAGACTAGCGGGGGTTTGGAGCTCCTACGAGCAGTACTTC,CAWRLAGVWSSYEQYF
-,-,TRBV7-9,TRBJ1-1,TGTGCCAGCAGCTCAAACCCAGGACAGAACACTGAAGCTTTCTTT,CASSSNPGQNTEAFF
-,-,TRBV6-5,TRBJ2-1,TGTGCCACCACGAAGAGCTCCTACAATGAGCAGTTCTTC,CATTKSSYNEQFF
-,-,TRBV30,TRBJ2-7,TGTGCCTACCGGGATAAAGGCTACGAGCAGTACTTC,CAYRDKGYEQYF
-,-,TRBV2,TRBJ1-1,TGTGCCAGCCTCTCCCCCGCTGGGCGCATGAACACTGAAGCTTTCTTT,CASLSPAGRMNTEAFF
-,-,TRBV4-1,TRBJ2-1,TGCGCCAGCAGCCAAGCAGGGGATTACAATGAGCAGTTCTTC,CASSQAGDYNEQFF
-,-,TRBV29-1,TRBJ1-4,TGCAGCGTTGTCGAGCAGGGATTTCCCAAACTGTTTTTT,CSVVEQGFPKLFF
TRBD1,-,TRBV28,TRBJ1-4,TGTGCCAGCAGTTTAGTGCAGGGGGCGGTTAATGAAAAACTGTTTTTT,CASSLVQGAVNEKLFF
-,-,TRBV7-6,TRBJ2-5,TGTGCCAGCAGCTTAGGATACAGAAAAGAGACCCAGTACTTC,CASSLGYRKETQYF
TRBD1,-,TRBV18,TRBJ2-7,TGTGCCAGCTCACCACCGAGGGACAGGGGGTGGGAATCCTACGAGCAGTACTTC,CASSPPRDRGWESYEQYF
-,-,TRBV2,TRBJ1-5,TGTGCCAGCAGGACCACAGGGTTTGATCAGCCCCAGCATTTT,CASRTTGFDQPQHF
TRBD1,-,TRBV28,TRBJ1-5,TGTGCCAGCGGGGGGGGGACAGGGGATTTTCAGCCCCAGCATTTT,CASGGGTGDFQPQHF
TRBD2,-,TRBV27,TRBJ2-3,TGTGCCAGCAGTCACCTACTAGCGGGGGATTCAGATACGCAGTATTTT,CASSHLLAGDSDTQYF
-,-,TRBV6-1,TRBJ2-5,TGTGCCACTATGAGCCTACCGGAGACCCAGTACTTC,CATMSLPETQYF
-,-,TRBV11-3,TRBJ1-1,TGTGCCAGCAGCCCCAGCCCAGGGCCGAACACTGAAGCTTTCTTT,CASSPSPGPNTEAFF
TRBD1,-,TRBV10-1,TRBJ2-5,TGCGCCAGCAGTGAGGGGGGACAGGGGACCGAGACCCAGTACTTC,CASSEGGQGTETQYF
-,-,TRBV7-9,TRBJ1-1,TGTGCCAGCAGCCAACTCTTAATTAATCTGAACACTGAAGCTTTCTTT,CASSQLLINLNTEAFF
-,-,TRBV2,TRBJ1-4,TGTGCCAGCAGTGGCAGGGGAAATGAAAAACTGTTTTTT,CASSGRGNEKLFF
TRBD1,-,TRBV10-2,TRBJ2-7,TGCGCCAGCAGTGAGAAGGGACAGCCTAATCTATACGAGCAGTACTTC,CASSEKGQPNLYEQYF
TRBD1,-,TRBV14,TRBJ1-6,TGTGCCAGCAGCCCCCTGACAGGGAGCGATTCACCCCTCCACTTT,CASSPLTGSDSPLHF
-,-,TRBV30,TRBJ1-2,TGTGCCTGGACGCTCGGGTTCTATGGCTACACCTTC,CAWTLGFYGYTF
-,-,TRBV2,TRBJ1-6,TGTGCCAGCACTACGATAGAATCACCCCTCCACTTT,CASTTIESPLHF
-,-,TRBV6-5,TRBJ1-2,TGTGCCACGGTCTGGGCCCCTGTAGGCTACACCTTC,CATVWAPVGYTF
-,-,TRBV5-1,TRBJ1-5,TGCGCCAGCAGCTTGGCCCGTCTAGGGGCTGGCAATCAGCCCCAGCATTTT,CASSLARLGAGNQPQHF
TRBD1,-,TRBV28,TRBJ1-1,TGTGCCAGCAGCCTCCCGGGACAGGGGAACACTGAAGCTTTCTTT,CASSLPGQGNTEAFF
TRBD1,-,TRBV7-2,TRBJ2-7,TGTGCCAGCAGCTCCGGGACAGGCGCCTACGAGCAGTACTTC,CASSSGTGAYEQYF